The source of this T cell receptor (beta chain) is a study of T-cell reconstitution after alpha-beta-depleted transplantation in children. General study findings and limits: At the one-year point after transplant, T-cell counts and TCRbeta diversity were found to come mostly from T cells that had been newly produced. Elevated TCRbeta diversity at day 60 was traced, in some patients, to surviving recipient T cells and thymic progenitors. Several hundred expanded graft clones reportedly gave rise to the alpha-beta T cells present about two months after transplant.

Unique molecular identifiers featured in how the TCRbeta library was prepared. TCRdb re-called the PCR reads through MiXCR, storing one row per CDR3 protein. This table holds approximately 500,000 distinct CDR3 sequences, about 10% found once. Germline CDR1 SGHTA, CDR2 FQGNSA. The V end lost 3 bases, the J end lost 3 bases, and 12 bases lay between the germline ends. CDR3 length: 14 residues. The table lists this clonotype with many counts. Its specificity is not known. Sequencing used PBMCs, obtained before TCRalphabeta/CD19-depleted stem cell transplant. The origin of this receptor is a child aged 2 to 15 with inherited bone marrow failure, due to receive a stem cell transplant. J is TRBJ2-7 and V is TRBV7-2; a possible D gene is TRBD1 (5 bases). DNA of the CDR3: TGTGCCAGCAGCTTGGTCCCCACAGGCTACGAGCAGTACTTC. This translates into CASSLVPTGYEQYF.